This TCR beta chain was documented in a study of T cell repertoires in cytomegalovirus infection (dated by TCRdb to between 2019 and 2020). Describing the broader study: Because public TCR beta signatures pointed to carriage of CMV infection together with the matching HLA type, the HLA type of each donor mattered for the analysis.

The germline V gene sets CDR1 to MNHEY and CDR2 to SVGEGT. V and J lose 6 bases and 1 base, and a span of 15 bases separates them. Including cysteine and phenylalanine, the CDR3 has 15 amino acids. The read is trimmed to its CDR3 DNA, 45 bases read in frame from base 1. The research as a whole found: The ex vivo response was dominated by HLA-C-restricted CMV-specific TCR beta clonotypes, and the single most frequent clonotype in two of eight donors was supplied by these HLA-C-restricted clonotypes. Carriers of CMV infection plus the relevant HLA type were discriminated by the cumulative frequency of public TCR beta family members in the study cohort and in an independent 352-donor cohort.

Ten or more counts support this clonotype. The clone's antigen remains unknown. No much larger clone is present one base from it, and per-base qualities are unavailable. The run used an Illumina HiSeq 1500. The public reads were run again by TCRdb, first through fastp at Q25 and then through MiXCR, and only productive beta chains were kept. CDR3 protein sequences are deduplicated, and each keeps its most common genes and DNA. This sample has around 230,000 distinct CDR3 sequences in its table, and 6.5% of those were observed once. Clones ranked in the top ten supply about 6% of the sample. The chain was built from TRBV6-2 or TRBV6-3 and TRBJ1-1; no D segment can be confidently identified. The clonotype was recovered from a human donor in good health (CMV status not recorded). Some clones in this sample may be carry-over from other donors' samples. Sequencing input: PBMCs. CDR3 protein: CASSRFQPENTEAFF. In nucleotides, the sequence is TGTGCCAGCAGCCGCTTCCAGCCCGAGAACACTGAAGCTTTCTTT.